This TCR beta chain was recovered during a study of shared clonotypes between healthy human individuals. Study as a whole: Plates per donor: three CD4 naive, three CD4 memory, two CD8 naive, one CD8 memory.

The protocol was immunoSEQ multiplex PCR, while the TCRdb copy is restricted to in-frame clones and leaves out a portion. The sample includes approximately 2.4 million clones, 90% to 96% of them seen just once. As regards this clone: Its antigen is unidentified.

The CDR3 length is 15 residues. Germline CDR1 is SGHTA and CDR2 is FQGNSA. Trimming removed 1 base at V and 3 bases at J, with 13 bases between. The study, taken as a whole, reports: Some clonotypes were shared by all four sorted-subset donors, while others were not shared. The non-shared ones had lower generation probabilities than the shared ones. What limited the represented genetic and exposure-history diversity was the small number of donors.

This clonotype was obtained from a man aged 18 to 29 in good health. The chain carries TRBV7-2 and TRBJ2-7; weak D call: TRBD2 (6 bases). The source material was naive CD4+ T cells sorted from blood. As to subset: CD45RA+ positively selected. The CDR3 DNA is TGTGCCAGCAGCTTAGAGGGACTGACCTACTACGAGCAGTACTTC. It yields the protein CASSLEGLTYYEQYF.